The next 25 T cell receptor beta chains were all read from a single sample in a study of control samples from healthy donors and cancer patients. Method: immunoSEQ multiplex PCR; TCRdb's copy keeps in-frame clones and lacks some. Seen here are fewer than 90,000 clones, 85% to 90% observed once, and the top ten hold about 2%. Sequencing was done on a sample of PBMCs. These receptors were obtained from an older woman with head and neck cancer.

The CDR3 spells CASSLSPQGAVEQYF. CDR3 bases: TGCGCCAGCAGCTTGTCTCCACAGGGGGCGGTCGAGCAGTACTTC. The J gene is TRBJ2-7, the V gene TRBV5-1; 9 bases are a match to TRBD1. CDR3 size: 15 residues. V lost 1 base, J lost 6 bases, and 8 bases stayed unmatched. Per germline, CDR1 SGHRS and CDR2 YFSETQ.

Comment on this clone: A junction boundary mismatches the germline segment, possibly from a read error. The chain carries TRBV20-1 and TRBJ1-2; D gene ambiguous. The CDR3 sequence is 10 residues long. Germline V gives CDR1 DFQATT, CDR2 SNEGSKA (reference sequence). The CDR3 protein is CSARDYRYTF. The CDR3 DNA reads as TGCAGTGCTAGAGACTATCGCTACACCTTC.

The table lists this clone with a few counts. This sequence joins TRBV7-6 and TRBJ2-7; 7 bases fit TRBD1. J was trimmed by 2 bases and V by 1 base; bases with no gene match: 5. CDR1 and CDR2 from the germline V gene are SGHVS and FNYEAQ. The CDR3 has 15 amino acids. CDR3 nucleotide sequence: TGTGCCAGCAGCTTAGATCGGGACAGAGCCTACGAGCAGTACTTC. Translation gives CASSLDRDRAYEQYF.

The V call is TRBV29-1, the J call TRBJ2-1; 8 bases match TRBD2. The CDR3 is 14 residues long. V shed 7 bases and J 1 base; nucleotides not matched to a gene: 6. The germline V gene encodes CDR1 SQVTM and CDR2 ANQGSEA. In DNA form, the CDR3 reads TGCAGCGCCAAAAGCGGGAGTTCCTACAATGAGCAGTTCTTC. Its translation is CSAKSGSSYNEQFF.

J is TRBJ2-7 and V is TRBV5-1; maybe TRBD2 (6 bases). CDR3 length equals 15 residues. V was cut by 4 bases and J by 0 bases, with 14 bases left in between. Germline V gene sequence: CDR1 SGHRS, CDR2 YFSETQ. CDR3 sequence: CASSLSSAHSYEQYF. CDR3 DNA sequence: TGCGCCAGCAGCCTTTCTAGCGCCCACTCCTACGAGCAGTACTTC.

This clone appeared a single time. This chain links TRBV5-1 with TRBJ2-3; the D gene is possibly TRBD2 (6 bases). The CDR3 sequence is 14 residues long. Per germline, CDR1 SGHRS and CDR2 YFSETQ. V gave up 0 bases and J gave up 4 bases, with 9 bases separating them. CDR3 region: CASSLGGGADTQYF. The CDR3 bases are TGCGCCAGCAGCTTGGGAGGCGGGGCAGATACGCAGTATTTT.

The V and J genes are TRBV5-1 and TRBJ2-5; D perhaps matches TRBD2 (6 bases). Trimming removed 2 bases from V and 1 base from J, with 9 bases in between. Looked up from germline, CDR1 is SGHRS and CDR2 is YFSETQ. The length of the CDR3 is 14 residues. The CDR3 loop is CASSLGGIQETQYF. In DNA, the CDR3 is TGCGCCAGCAGCTTAGGAGGGATCCAAGAGACCCAGTACTTC.

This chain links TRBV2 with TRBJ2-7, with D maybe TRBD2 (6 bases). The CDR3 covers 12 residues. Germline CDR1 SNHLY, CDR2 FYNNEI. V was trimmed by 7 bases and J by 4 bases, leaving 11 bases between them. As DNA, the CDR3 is TGTGCCAGCACCGGGGGAGGATACGAGCAGTACTTC. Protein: CASTGGGYEQYF.

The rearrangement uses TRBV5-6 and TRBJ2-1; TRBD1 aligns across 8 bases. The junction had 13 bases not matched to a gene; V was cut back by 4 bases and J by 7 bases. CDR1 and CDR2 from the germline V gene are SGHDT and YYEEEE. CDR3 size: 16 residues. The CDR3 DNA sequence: TGTGCCAGCAGCCCATTGGACGGACAGGGTTGGAATGAGCAGTTCTTC. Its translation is CASSPLDGQGWNEQFF.

CDR3 in amino acids: CSAPPTDTQYF. Written as DNA, the CDR3 is TGCAGTGCGCCCCCCACAGATACGCAGTATTTT. The chain carries TRBV20-1 and TRBJ2-3; D is ambiguous. The CDR3 is made up of 11 amino acids. Germline V gives CDR1 DFQATT, CDR2 SNEGSKA (reference sequence). V lost 6 bases to trimming and J lost 2 bases, with 6 bases between them.

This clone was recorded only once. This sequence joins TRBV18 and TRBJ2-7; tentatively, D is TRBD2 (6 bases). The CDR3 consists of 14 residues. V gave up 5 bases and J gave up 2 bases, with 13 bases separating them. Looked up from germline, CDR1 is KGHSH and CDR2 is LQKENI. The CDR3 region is CASSVSGVTYEQYF. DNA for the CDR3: TGTGCCAGCTCAGTCTCGGGGGTGACCTACGAGCAGTACTTC.

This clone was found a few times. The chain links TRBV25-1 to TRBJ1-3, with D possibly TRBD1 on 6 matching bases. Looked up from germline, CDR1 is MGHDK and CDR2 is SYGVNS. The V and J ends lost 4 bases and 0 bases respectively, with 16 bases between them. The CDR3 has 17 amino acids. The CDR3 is CASSARRTAISGNTIYF. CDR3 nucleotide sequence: TGTGCCAGCAGTGCCCGACGGACAGCTATCTCTGGAAACACCATATATTTT.

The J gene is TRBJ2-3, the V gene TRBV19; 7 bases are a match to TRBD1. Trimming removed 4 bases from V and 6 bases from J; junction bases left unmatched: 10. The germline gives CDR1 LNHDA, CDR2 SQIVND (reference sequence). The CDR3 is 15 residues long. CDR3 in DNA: TGTGCCAGTAGTAACGACAGGGATCTGGGGGATACGCAGTATTTT. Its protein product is CASSNDRDLGDTQYF.

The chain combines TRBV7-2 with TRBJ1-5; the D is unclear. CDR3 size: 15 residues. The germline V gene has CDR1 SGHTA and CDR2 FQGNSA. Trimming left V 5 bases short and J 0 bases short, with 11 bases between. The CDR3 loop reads CASSRSSASNQPQHF. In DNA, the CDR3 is TGTGCCAGCAGCAGGAGCTCCGCTAGCAATCAGCCCCAGCATTTT.

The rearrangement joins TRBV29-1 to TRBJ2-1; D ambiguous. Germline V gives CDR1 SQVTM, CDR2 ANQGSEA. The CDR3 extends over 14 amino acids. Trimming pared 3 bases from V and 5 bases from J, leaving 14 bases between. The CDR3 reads CSVEPGPHDNEQFF. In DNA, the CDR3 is TGCAGCGTTGAGCCAGGACCACACGACAATGAGCAGTTCTTC.

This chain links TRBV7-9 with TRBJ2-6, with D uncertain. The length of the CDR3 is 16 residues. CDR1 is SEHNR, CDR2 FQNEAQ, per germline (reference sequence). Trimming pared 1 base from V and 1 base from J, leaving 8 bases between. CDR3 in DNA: TGTGCCAGCAGCTTAGGTAGCAGTTCTGGGGCCAACGTCCTGACTTTC. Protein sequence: CASSLGSSSGANVLTF.

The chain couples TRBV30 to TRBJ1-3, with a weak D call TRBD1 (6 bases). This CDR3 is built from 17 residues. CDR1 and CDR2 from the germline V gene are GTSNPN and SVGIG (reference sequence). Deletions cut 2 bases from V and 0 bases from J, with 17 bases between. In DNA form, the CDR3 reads TGTGCCTGGAGTTTGGGGGCTGGACCGAACTCTGGAAACACCATATATTTT. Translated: CAWSLGAGPNSGNTIYF.

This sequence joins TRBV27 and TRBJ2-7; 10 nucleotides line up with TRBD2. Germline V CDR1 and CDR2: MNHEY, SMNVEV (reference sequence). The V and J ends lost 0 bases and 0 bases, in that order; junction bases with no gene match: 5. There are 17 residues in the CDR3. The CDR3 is CASSLSGLAPSSYEQYF. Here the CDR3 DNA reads TGTGCCAGCAGTTTATCGGGACTAGCGCCCAGCTCCTACGAGCAGTACTTC.

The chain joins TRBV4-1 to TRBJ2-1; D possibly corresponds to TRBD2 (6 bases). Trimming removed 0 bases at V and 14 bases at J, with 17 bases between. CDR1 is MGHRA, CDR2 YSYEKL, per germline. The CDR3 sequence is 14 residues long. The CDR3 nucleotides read TGCGCCAGCAGCCAAGACATCGTGACTAGTCAGAAGTTCTTC. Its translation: CASSQDIVTSQKFF.

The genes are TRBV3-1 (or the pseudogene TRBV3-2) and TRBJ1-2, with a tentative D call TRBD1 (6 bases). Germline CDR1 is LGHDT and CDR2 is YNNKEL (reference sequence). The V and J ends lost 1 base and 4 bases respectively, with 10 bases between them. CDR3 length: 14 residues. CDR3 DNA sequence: TGTGCCAGCAGCCAAGTTCGGACAGTCTATGGCTACACCTTC. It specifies CASSQVRTVYGYTF.

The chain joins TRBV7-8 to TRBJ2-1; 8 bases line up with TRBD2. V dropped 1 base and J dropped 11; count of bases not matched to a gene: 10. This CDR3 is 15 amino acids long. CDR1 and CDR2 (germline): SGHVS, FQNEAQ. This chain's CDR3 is CASSLVLAGRHQQFF. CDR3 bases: TGTGCCAGCAGCTTAGTGCTAGCGGGTAGGCATCAGCAGTTCTTC.

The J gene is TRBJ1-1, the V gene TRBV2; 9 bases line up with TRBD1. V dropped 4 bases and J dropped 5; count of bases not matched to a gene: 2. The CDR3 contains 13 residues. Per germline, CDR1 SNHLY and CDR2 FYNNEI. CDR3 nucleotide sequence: TGTGCCAGCAGTGCGGGACAGGGTACTGAAGCTTTCTTT. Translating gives CASSAGQGTEAFF.

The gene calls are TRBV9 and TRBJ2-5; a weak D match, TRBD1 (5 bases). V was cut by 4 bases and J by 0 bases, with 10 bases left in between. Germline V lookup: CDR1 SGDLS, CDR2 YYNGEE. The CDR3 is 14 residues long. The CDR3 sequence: CASSYSGNQETQYF. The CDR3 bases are TGTGCCAGCAGCTACTCAGGGAACCAAGAGACCCAGTACTTC.

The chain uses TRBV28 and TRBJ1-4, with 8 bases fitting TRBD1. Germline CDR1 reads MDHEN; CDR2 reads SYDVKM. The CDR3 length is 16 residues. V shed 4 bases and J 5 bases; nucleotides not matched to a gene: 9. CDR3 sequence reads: CASSSFTGGGNEKLFF. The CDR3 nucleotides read TGTGCCAGCAGTTCTTTTACAGGGGGGGGGAATGAAAAACTGTTTTTT.

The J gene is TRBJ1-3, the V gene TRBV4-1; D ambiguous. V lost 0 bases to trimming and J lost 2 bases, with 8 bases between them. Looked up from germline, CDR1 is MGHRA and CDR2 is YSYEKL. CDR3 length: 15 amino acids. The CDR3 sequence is CASSQDTGAGNTIYF. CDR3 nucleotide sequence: TGCGCCAGCAGCCAAGATACCGGGGCTGGAAACACCATATATTTT.